These 3 T cell receptor beta chains originate from one sample sequenced in a study of blood T cell repertoires in COVID-19. Clones were read by immunoSEQ multiplex PCR, and TCRdb kept only the in-frame ones, dropping some. Among 55,000 to 95,000 clones listed, 65% to 85% were seen once. The specimen was peripheral blood. All receptors derive from a woman aged 55 to 70 with acute or convalescent COVID-19.

The chain links TRBV5-1 to TRBJ2-3; 8 positions agree with TRBD2. With 4 bases clipped from V and 4 bases from J, the junction kept 11 bases outside the gene matches. Germline lookup yields CDR1 SGHRS and CDR2 YFSETQ. This CDR3 region has 16 residues. Here the CDR3 reads CASSQGTSFIPDTQYF. CDR3 in DNA: TGCGCCAGCAGCCAGGGGACTAGTTTCATCCCAGATACGCAGTATTTT. Looking up the rest from reference TRBV5-1 and TRBJ2-3 gives the full variable domain: KAGVTQTPRYLIKTRGQQVTLSCSPISGHRSVSWYQQTPGQGLQFLFEYFSETQRNKGNFPGRFSGRQFSNSRSEMNVSTLELGDSALYLCASSQGTSFIPDTQYFGPGTRLTVL.

This clone was found once. V usage is TRBV6-5 and J usage is TRBJ1-2; no firm D call. The V gene's germline CDR1 is MNHEY and CDR2 SVGAGI. The CDR3 loop spans 10 amino acids. Trimming pared 5 bases from V and 5 bases from J, leaving 3 bases between. CDR3: CASSLYGYTF. The CDR3 coding sequence is TGTGCCAGCAGTCTATATGGCTACACCTTC.

This chain links TRBV6-1 with TRBJ1-2; D not certain. V was shortened by 1 base and J by 7 bases, with 7 bases between the two germline ends. The V gene's germline CDR1 is MNHNS and CDR2 SASEGT. This CDR3 is built from 12 residues. The DNA for the CDR3 is TGTGCCAGCAGTGAAGGGAGTTTTGGCTACACCTTC. Amino acid sequence: CASSEGSFGYTF.